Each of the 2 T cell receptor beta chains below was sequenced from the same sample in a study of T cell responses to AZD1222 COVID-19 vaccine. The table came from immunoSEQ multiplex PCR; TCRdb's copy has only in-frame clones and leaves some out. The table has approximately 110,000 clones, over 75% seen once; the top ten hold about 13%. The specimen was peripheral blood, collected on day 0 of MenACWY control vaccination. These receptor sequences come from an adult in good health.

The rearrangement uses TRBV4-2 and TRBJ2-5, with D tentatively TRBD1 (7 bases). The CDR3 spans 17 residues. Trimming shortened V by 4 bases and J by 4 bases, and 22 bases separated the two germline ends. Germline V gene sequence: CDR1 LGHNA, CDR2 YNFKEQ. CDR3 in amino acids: CASSPGEASQGGETQYF. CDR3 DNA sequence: TGTGCCAGCAGCCCGGGAGAGGCTAGCCAGGGGGGAGAGACCCAGTACTTC.

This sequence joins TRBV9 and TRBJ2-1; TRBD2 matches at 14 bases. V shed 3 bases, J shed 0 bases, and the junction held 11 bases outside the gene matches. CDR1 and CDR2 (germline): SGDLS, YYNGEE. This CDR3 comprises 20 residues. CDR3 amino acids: CASSAQKGLAGASSYNEQFF. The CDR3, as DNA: TGTGCCAGCAGCGCACAAAAGGGACTAGCGGGGGCCAGCTCCTACAATGAGCAGTTCTTC.